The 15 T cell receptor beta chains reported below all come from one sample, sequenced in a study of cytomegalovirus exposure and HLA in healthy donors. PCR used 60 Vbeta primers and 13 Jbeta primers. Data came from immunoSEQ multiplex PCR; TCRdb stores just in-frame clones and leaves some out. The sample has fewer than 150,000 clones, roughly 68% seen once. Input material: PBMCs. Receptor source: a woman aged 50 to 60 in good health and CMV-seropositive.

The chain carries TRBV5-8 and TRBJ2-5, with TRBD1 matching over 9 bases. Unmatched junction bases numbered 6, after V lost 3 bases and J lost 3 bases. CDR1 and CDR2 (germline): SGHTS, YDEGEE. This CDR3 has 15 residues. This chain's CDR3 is CASSSGTGREETQYF. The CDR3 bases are TGTGCCAGCAGCTCCGGGACAGGGCGGGAAGAGACCCAGTACTTC. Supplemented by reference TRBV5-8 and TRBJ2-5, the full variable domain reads EAGVTQSPTHLIKTRGQQATLRCSPISGHTSVYWYQQALGLGLQFLLWYDEGEERNRGNFPPRFSGRQFPNYSSELNVNALELEDSALYLCASSSGTGREETQYFGPGTRLLVL.

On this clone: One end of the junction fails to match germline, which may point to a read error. The CDR3 loop reads CASSSLGNTRELFF. The CDR3 DNA sequence: TGCGCCAGCAGCTCCCTAGGTAACACCAGGGAGCTGTTTTTT. J is TRBJ2-2 and V is TRBV5-1; D unclear. Germline loops: CDR1 SGHRS, CDR2 YFSETQ. The CDR3 is 14 residues long.

CDR3 loop: CASSWDRDRGYTF. CDR3 bases: TGTGCCAGCAGCTGGGACAGGGATCGTGGCTACACCTTC. This chain links TRBV5-8 with TRBJ1-2; TRBD1 aligns across 9 bases. The germline gives CDR1 SGHTS, CDR2 YDEGEE. This CDR3 is 13 amino acids long. The V gene end was trimmed by 3 bases and the J gene end by 7 bases; junction bases not matched to a gene: 4.

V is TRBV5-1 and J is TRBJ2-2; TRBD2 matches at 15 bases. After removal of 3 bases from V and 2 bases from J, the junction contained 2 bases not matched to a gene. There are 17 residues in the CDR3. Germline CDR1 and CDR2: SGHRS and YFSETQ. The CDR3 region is CASSSGLAGGNTGELFF. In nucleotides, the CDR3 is TGCGCCAGCAGCTCGGGACTAGCGGGGGGAAACACCGGGGAGCTGTTTTTT.

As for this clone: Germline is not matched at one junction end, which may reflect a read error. As DNA, the CDR3 is TGTGCCAGCCGTTTGGAGCGGTCACCCCTCCACTTT. This codes for CASRLERSPLHF. The chain joins TRBV27 to TRBJ1-6; D call uncertain. CDR1 and CDR2 (germline): MNHEY, SMNVEV (reference sequence). This CDR3 spans 12 amino acids.

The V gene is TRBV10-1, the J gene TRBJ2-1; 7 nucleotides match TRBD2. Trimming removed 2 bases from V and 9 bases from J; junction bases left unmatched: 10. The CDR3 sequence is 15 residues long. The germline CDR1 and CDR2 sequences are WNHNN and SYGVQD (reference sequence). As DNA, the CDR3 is TGCGCCAGCAGTGAGCGGCGCGGGGGTGGCGGTGAGCAGTTCTTC. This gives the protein CASSERRGGGGEQFF.

CDR3 sequence reads: CASSFARFSGGRRREQFF. In DNA form, the CDR3 reads TGTGCCAGCAGCTTCGCCCGTTTTTCAGGGGGGCGAAGACGTGAGCAGTTCTTC. The gene calls are TRBV7-8 and TRBJ2-1, with D perhaps TRBD1 (7 bases). The CDR3 consists of 18 residues. The V gene lost 3 bases and the J gene lost 9 bases, with 27 bases spanning the gap. CDR1 SGHVS and CDR2 FQNEAQ come from the germline V gene.

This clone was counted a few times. CDR3 protein: CASSTGLVNEQFF. CDR3 sequence (DNA): TGTGCCAGCAGCACCGGACTAGTCAATGAGCAGTTCTTC. The genes are TRBV11-2 and TRBJ2-1; 7 positions agree with TRBD2. The CDR3 spans 13 residues. CDR1 SGHAT and CDR2 FQNNGV come from the germline V gene. Losses at the gene ends were 5 bases for V and 6 bases for J; bases not matched to a gene: 4.

CDR3: CASSGGTGGGSNEQYF. Written as DNA, the CDR3 is TGCGCCAGCAGCGGGGGGACAGGGGGCGGGTCGAACGAGCAGTACTTC. This chain links TRBV5-1 with TRBJ2-7; 12 nucleotides agree with TRBD1. The CDR3 totals 16 residues. The V segment lost 4 bases and the J segment 5 bases; nucleotides outside the gene matches: 10. Germline V gene data show CDR1 as SGHRS and CDR2 as YFSETQ.

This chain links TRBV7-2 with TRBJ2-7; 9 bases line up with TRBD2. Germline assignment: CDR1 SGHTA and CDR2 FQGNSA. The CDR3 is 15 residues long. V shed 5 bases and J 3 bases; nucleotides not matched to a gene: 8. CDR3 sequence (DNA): TGTGCCAGCAGCACCTCTAGCGGGGTTCACTACGAGCAGTACTTC. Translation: CASSTSSGVHYEQYF.

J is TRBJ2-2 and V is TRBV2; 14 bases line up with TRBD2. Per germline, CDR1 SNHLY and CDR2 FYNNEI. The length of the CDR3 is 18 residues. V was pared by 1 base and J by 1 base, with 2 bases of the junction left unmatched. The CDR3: CASSEGLAGGRNTGELFF. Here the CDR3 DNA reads TGTGCCAGCAGTGAAGGACTAGCGGGGGGGCGGAACACCGGGGAGCTGTTTTTT. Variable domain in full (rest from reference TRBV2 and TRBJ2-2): EPEVTQTPSHQVTQMGQEVILRCVPISNHLYFYWYRQILGQKVEFLVSFYNNEISEKSEIFDDQFSVERPDGSNFTLKIRSTKLEDSAMYFCASSEGLAGGRNTGELFFGEGSRLTVL.

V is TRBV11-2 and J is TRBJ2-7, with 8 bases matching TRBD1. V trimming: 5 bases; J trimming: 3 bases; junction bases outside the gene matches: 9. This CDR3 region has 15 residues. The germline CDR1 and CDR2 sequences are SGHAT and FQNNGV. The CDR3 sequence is CASSPTGQGLYEQYF. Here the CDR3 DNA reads TGTGCCAGCAGCCCCACCGGACAGGGACTCTACGAGCAGTACTTC.

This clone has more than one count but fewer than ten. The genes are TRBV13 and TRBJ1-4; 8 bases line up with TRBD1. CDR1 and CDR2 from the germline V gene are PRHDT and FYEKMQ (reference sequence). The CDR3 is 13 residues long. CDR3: CASRGGQEEKLFF. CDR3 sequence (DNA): TGTGCGAGTCGCGGGGGACAGGAGGAAAAACTGTTTTTT.

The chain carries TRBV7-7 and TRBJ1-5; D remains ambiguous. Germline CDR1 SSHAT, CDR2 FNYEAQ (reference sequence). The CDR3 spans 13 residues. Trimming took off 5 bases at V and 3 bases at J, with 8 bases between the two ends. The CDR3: CASSPSVNQPQHF. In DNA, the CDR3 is TGTGCCAGCAGCCCGAGCGTCAATCAGCCCCAGCATTTT.

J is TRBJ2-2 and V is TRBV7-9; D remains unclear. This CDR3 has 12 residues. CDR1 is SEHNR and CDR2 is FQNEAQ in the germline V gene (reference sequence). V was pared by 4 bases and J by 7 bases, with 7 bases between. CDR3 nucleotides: TGTGCCAGCAGCTCGAGGATCGGGGAGCTGTTTTTT. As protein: CASSSRIGELFF.